Listed below are T cell receptor beta chains from one sample, sequenced in a study of shared clonotypes between healthy human individuals. The assay was immunoSEQ multiplex PCR, and TCRdb's table has in-frame clones only and misses some. Of 300,000 to 400,000 clones in the sample, over 75% were seen once. Sample: memory CD8+ T cells sorted from blood. Receptors were obtained from a man younger than 35 in good health. Each CDR3 is given without its conserved first and last residue. D genes are given only for firm matches. Expanded clones get a size class; other rows say once, few or many, or leave the size out.

size | D | V | CDR3
. | TRBD2 | TRBV5-1 | ASSLTSGGAGSYEQF
once | . | TRBV29-1 | SVGTLNTGELF
. | . | TRBV7-8 | ASSPRGGSRTEAF
. | . | TRBV27 | ASSLSGLAKNIQY
. | . | TRBV7-9 | ASSTSGVLGGYT
once | . | TRBV9 | ASSVVGGETYEQY
. | . | TRBV11-2 | ASSLRPASGKDSPLH
. | TRBD2 | TRBV5-6 | ASSSALAGEEQF
. | . | TRBV10-2 | ASSESGQFTEAF
. | . | TRBV27 | ASSRMGGVGLRYEQY
. | . | TRBV6-6 | ASSTNSGNTGELF
. | TRBD1 | TRBV29-1 | SVGSDRDYGYT
. | TRBD2 | TRBV23-1 | ASSTFSGGSYILQY
. | . | TRBV6-5 | ASSPSSYNEQF
. | TRBD1 | TRBV10-2 | ASMSRGRGVVEKLF
. | TRBD2 | TRBV10-3 | ATDSRVAGDGEQY
. | . | TRBV11-2 | ASSPSPGTPYEQY
. | . | TRBV6-1 | ASSEGEGGYGYT
once | TRBD2 | TRBV19 | ASSIDSGLAADTQY
. | . | TRBV5-1 | ASSRARVSSYEQY
many | . | TRBV4-3 | ASSQDGGLNEQF
few | . | TRBV7-9 | ASSPDGGGYT
. | . | TRBV7-2 | ASSEGPINYNEQF
. | TRBD1 | TRBV10-3 | AISRDRGPGGELF
once | . | TRBV6-5 | ASSYAPSSRTHEQF
once | . | TRBV11-3 | ASSLEYLQETQY
once | . | TRBV15 | ATSRDGGSTYEQY
. | . | TRBV6-5 | ASSYADLEETQY
. | . | TRBV13 | ASSSDSLANEQF
. | . | TRBV2 | ASSEVTGRREQY
. | . | TRBV6-6 | ASSSLRPGTDTQY
. | . | TRBV4-1 | ASSQDFWQGRAVEKLF
. | . | TRBV9 | ASSVVGDTEAF
. | . | TRBV7-9 | ASSYDGYEQY
. | . | TRBV10-3 | AISDGVPSSYEQY
many | . | TRBV28 | ASQTRPQETQY
. | TRBD1 | TRBV28 | ASSPPGTGFTGELF
. | . | TRBV28 | ASIREGGADGYT
. | TRBD1 | TRBV29-1 | SDLGQGAHTQY
. | TRBD1 | TRBV30 | AWEQGMIRGYT
many | . | TRBV6-1 | ASSEVNPQETQY
. | . | TRBV11-2 | ASSLGQGPAYGYT
. | . | TRBV4-1 | ASSQEGVSPLH
once | . | TRBV7-9 | ASSATGGREKETQY
. | TRBD2 | TRBV7-9 | ASSTEEGLAVTGELF
. | . | TRBV11-1 | ASSTRLADTQY